This T cell receptor beta chain was sequenced during a study of blood T cell repertoires in COVID-19. Repertoires were generated with immunoSEQ multiplex PCR, while TCRdb's copy carries only in-frame clones and drops some. This table has some 210,000 clones, 70% to 90% appearing once. CDR3 length: 12 residues. The J segment lost 8 bases and the V segment lost 4 bases, leaving 2 bases of the junction unmatched. Germline V lookup: CDR1 LNHDA, CDR2 SQIVND (reference sequence). The rearrangement uses TRBV19 and TRBJ1-2, with 9 nucleotides matching TRBD1. The clonotype was recovered from a man younger than 45 with acute COVID-19. Specimen: PBMCs or T cells enriched from blood (not recorded which). CDR3 coding DNA: TGTGCCAGTAGTACTACAGGGGGCGGCTACACCTTC. Its protein is CASSTTGGGYTF. The full variable domain, in which reference TRBV19 and TRBJ1-2 provide the parts outside the CDR3, is DGGITQSPKYLFRKEGQNVTLSCEQNLNHDAMYWYRQDPGQGLRLIYYSQIVNDFQKGDIAEGYSVSREKKESFPLTVTSAQKNPTAFYLCASSTTGGGYTFGSGTRLTVV.